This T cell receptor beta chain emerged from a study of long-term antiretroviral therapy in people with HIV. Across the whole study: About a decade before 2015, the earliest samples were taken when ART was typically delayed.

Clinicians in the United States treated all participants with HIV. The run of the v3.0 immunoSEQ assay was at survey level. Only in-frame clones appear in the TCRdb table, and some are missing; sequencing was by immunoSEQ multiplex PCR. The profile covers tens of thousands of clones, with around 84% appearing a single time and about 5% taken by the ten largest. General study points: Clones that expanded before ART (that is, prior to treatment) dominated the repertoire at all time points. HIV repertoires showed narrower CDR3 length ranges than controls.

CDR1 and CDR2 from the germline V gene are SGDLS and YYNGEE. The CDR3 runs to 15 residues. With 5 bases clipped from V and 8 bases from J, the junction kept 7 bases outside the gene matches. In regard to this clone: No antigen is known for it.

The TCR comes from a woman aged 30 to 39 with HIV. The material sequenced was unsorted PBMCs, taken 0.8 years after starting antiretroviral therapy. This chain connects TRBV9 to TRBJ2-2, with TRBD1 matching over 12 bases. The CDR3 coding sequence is TGTGCCAGCAGGGCGGGACAGGGGGCGCAAGGGGAGCTGTTTTTT. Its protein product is CASRAGQGAQGELFF.